Following are 7 T cell receptor beta chains from one sample sequenced in a study of shared clonotypes between healthy human individuals. Produced via immunoSEQ multiplex PCR; TCRdb's table is partial and in-frame only. This table holds 2.3 million or so clones, 85% to 95% found once. The sequencing input was naive CD4+ T cells from PBMCs. The subset denotes: CD45RA+ positively selected. Receptors originate from a man aged 18 to 30 in good health. Some clones in this sample may be carry-over from other donors' samples.

V and J are TRBV28 and TRBJ1-2, with 8 bases matching TRBD1. CDR3 length: 16 residues. Unmatched junction bases numbered 7, after V lost 0 bases and J lost 4 bases. Looked up from germline, CDR1 is MDHEN and CDR2 is SYDVKM. The CDR3 nucleotides are TGTGCCAGCAGTTTATGGGGGACAGGTCAGAGCTATGGCTACACCTTC. Translation: CASSLWGTGQSYGYTF.

This chain joins TRBV5-1 and TRBJ1-4; D gene unclear. CDR3 length: 15 residues. Trimming took 2 bases from V and 0 from J, leaving 8 bases between them. CDR1 is SGHRS and CDR2 is YFSETQ in the germline V gene. CDR3 protein: CASSLGPSTNEKLFF. The CDR3 DNA sequence: TGCGCCAGCAGCTTAGGACCTTCAACTAATGAAAAACTGTTTTTT. The full variable domain, rest sourced from reference TRBV5-1 and TRBJ1-4, is KAGVTQTPRYLIKTRGQQVTLSCSPISGHRSVSWYQQTPGQGLQFLFEYFSETQRNKGNFPGRFSGRQFSNSRSEMNVSTLELGDSALYLCASSLGPSTNEKLFFGSGTQLSVL.

The rearrangement links TRBV25-1 to TRBJ2-2; no firm D call. This CDR3 region has 14 residues. Deletions cut 7 bases from V and 6 bases from J, with 15 bases between. Germline CDR1 is MGHDK and CDR2 is SYGVNS. The CDR3 bases are TGTGCCAGCAAGGGTCTAGGCTTGGCCGGGGAGCTGTTTTTT. Translation: CASKGLGLAGELFF.

The chain couples TRBV5-1 to TRBJ2-1, with 9 bases identical to TRBD1. The length of the CDR3 is 14 residues. V shed 2 bases and J 8 bases; nucleotides not matched to a gene: 5. Germline-derived CDR1 and CDR2 are SGHRS and YFSETQ. CDR3 protein: CASSLGQGKDEQFF. As DNA, the CDR3 is TGCGCCAGCAGCTTAGGACAGGGGAAAGATGAGCAGTTCTTC.

This clone was seen once. The rearrangement uses TRBV6-4 and TRBJ2-5, with 10 bases aligning to TRBD2. Germline CDR1 and CDR2: MRHNA and SNTAGT. The CDR3 contains 17 residues. The J segment lost 4 bases and the V segment lost 3 bases, leaving 11 bases of the junction unmatched. The CDR3 loop is CASSEREEREGRETQYF. The CDR3 region has the DNA TGTGCCAGCAGTGAGAGGGAGGAGCGGGAGGGCCGAGAGACCCAGTACTTC.

This chain joins TRBV6-5 and TRBJ2-7; no clear D gene. The germline V gene has CDR1 MNHEY and CDR2 SVGAGI. The V end was cut by 2 bases, the J end by 4 bases, with 12 bases between. The CDR3 extends over 14 amino acids. The CDR3 loop is CASSYNRLGYEQYF. The CDR3, as DNA: TGTGCCAGCAGTTACAACCGACTCGGTTACGAGCAGTACTTC.

The rearrangement joins TRBV27 to TRBJ2-7, with 9 bases fitting TRBD1. CDR1 and CDR2 from the germline V gene are MNHEY and SMNVEV (reference sequence). The V segment lost 6 bases and the J segment 7 bases; nucleotides outside the gene matches: 10. The CDR3 has 14 residues. The CDR3 here is CASRTGGVSGEQYF. CDR3 nucleotides: TGTGCCAGCAGGACAGGGGGTGTATCGGGGGAGCAGTACTTC.